This passage covers 25 T cell receptor beta chains from one sample sequenced in a study of blood T cell repertoires in COVID-19. Generated by immunoSEQ multiplex PCR, the TCRdb table keeps only in-frame clones and is missing some. The sample includes more than 85,000 clones, about four fifths of them seen just once. The specimen sequenced was peripheral blood. The receptors come from an elderly woman with acute or convalescent COVID-19.

The chain carries TRBV6-6 and TRBJ1-6; 7 bases fit TRBD1. This CDR3 comprises 16 residues. The germline gives CDR1 MNHNY, CDR2 SVGAGI (reference sequence). Trimming removed 5 bases from V and 5 bases from J; junction bases left unmatched: 9. As DNA, the CDR3 is TGTGCCAGCAGTGGGAGGACAGGAGGGGATAATTCACCCCTCCACTTT. Translation: CASSGRTGGDNSPLHF.

Note on this clone: The DNA is omitted, as the CDR3 cannot be located on it reliably, and the CDR3 follows TCRdb's listing. The chain is built from TRBV27 and TRBJ2-7; no DNA check was done on the table's D call, TRBD2. Per germline, CDR1 MNHEY and CDR2 SMNVEV (reference sequence). The CDR3 is 19 amino acids in total, end residues counted. The CDR3 loop reads CASSLNLASIRSSTSRQYF.

The chain has TRBV6-6 and TRBJ2-1; the match to TRBD2 covers 9 bases. The CDR3 length is 14 residues. J gave up 7 bases and V 5 bases, and 6 bases lay outside the gene matches. Germline CDR1 and CDR2: MNHNY and SVGAGI (reference sequence). In DNA form, the CDR3 reads TGTGCCAGCAGTGCGTCTAGCGGGATGAATGAGCAGTTCTTC. This sequence encodes CASSASSGMNEQFF.

DNA for the CDR3: TGTGCCAGCTCACCACCGGAGACTAGAAACATTCAGTACTTC. Translation gives CASSPPETRNIQYF. The chain uses TRBV18 and TRBJ2-4; a possible D gene is TRBD2 (6 bases). CDR3 length: 14 residues. CDR1 is KGHSH, CDR2 LQKENI, per germline. Trimming pared 0 bases from V and 6 bases from J, leaving 9 bases between.

The chain carries TRBV19 and TRBJ2-1; 9 bases map to TRBD2. The V gene end was trimmed by 5 bases and the J gene end by 6 bases; junction bases not matched to a gene: 8. Germline CDR1 reads LNHDA; CDR2 reads SQIVND (reference sequence). The CDR3 has 15 residues. CDR3 sequence: CASSSPGLAFNEQFF. CDR3 nucleotides: TGTGCCAGTAGTTCTCCGGGACTAGCTTTCAATGAGCAGTTCTTC.

The chain employs TRBV4-3 and TRBJ2-1; 9 positions match TRBD1. Looked up from germline, CDR1 is LGHNA and CDR2 is YSLEER. The ends lost 4 bases at V and 7 bases at J; junction bases unmatched: 8. CDR3 size: 15 residues. The CDR3 region is CASSLSGQGGNEQFF. For the CDR3, the DNA is TGCGCCAGCAGCCTTTCGGGACAGGGAGGGAATGAGCAGTTCTTC.

This chain links TRBV7-9 with TRBJ1-2; 8 bases fit TRBD1. With 4 bases clipped from V and 8 bases from J, the junction kept 6 bases outside the gene matches. Germline-derived CDR1 and CDR2 are SEHNR and FQNEAQ (reference sequence). The CDR3 is 13 amino acids. CDR3 amino acids: CASSSDRDSGYTF. CDR3 in DNA: TGTGCCAGCAGCTCGGACAGGGATAGCGGCTACACCTTC.

This chain links TRBV7-2 with TRBJ2-1; no firm D call. Germline CDR1 and CDR2: SGHTA and FQGNSA. V dropped 2 bases and J dropped 0 bases, with 11 bases sitting between them. The CDR3 has 16 amino acids. This CDR3 reads CASSLTSPGSYNEQFF. The CDR3 nucleotides are TGTGCCAGCAGCTTAACAAGTCCGGGCTCCTACAATGAGCAGTTCTTC. The full variable domain, its missing parts supplied by reference TRBV7-2 and TRBJ2-1, is GAGVSQSPSNKVTEKGKDVELRCDPISGHTALYWYRQSLGQGLEFLIYFQGNSAPDKSGLPSDRFSAERTGGSVSTLTIQRTQQEDSAVYLCASSLTSPGSYNEQFFGPGTRLTVL.

The genes are TRBV7-2 and TRBJ2-2; D perhaps matches TRBD1 (6 bases). The CDR3 has 19 residues. The ends were cut back, 3 bases at V and 2 bases at J, with 22 bases in the middle. Germline V gene sequence: CDR1 SGHTA, CDR2 FQGNSA. In DNA form, the CDR3 reads TGTGCCAGCAGCTTGGGCATCGCACAGGGCAAAGGAAACACCGGGGAGCTGTTTTTT. Residues: CASSLGIAQGKGNTGELFF.

The chain links TRBV12-5 to TRBJ1-6, with 11 nucleotides matching TRBD1. The V gene's germline CDR1 is LGHNT and CDR2 FRNRAP. Trimming took 5 bases from V and 7 from J; bases not matched to a gene: 4. This CDR3 has 15 amino acids. CDR3 amino acids: CASGAGTGGNSPLHF. The CDR3 DNA is TGTGCTAGTGGTGCGGGGACAGGGGGAAATTCACCCCTCCACTTT.

The rearrangement links TRBV5-1 to TRBJ1-5; D is unresolved. The V end lost 4 bases, the J end lost 1 base, and 12 bases lay between the germline ends. The germline V gene encodes CDR1 SGHRS and CDR2 YFSETQ. The CDR3 is made up of 15 amino acids. CDR3 loop: CASSPGDKSNQPQHF. The CDR3 DNA reads TGCGCCAGCAGCCCGGGAGACAAGAGCAATCAGCCCCAGCATTTT.

In its sample, this clone was seen many times. This sample includes further DNA sequences coding for the same CDR3. The rearrangement joins TRBV19 to TRBJ1-1, with D uncertain. V lost 3 bases, J lost 4 bases, and 12 bases lay in between. CDR3 size: 14 residues. Germline CDR1 and CDR2: LNHDA and SQIVND (reference sequence). Written as DNA, the CDR3 is TGTGCCAGTAGTATTGGAGGAATGGGCACTGAAGCTTTCTTT. It translates to CASSIGGMGTEAFF.

The genes are TRBV2 and TRBJ2-1, with 7 bases that match TRBD2. CDR1 and CDR2 from the germline V gene are SNHLY and FYNNEI. The CDR3 contains 15 residues. Trimming cost V 6 bases and J 0 bases; bases outside gene matches: 5. The CDR3 loop is CASSPSGSSYNEQFF. CDR3 nucleotides: TGTGCCAGCAGCCCTAGCGGAAGCTCCTACAATGAGCAGTTCTTC.

This clone was counted many times. The chain combines TRBV7-6 with TRBJ2-2, with 7 bases matching TRBD2. Trimming cost V 5 bases and J 6 bases; bases outside gene matches: 9. CDR3 size: 15 residues. Per the germline V gene, CDR1 is SGHVS and CDR2 is FNYEAQ. The chain's CDR3 is CASSAGYAGAGELFF. The DNA of the CDR3 is TGTGCCAGCAGCGCCGGTTACGCGGGGGCCGGGGAGCTGTTTTTT.

The CDR3 region is CASGGQAGLVETQYF. The DNA of the CDR3 is TGTGCCAGCGGGGGACAGGCGGGGTTAGTTGAGACCCAGTACTTC. The J gene is TRBJ2-5, the V gene TRBV27; 8 bases match TRBD1. The CDR3 runs 15 residues. CDR1 is MNHEY and CDR2 is SMNVEV in the germline V gene (reference sequence). V lost 8 bases and J lost 5; bases outside the gene matches: 13.

The chain joins TRBV14 to TRBJ2-4; a weak D match, TRBD1 (6 bases). Germline values: CDR1 SGHDN, CDR2 FVKESK. The V and J ends lost 1 base and 14 bases respectively, with 15 bases between them. This CDR3 is 13 amino acids long. This CDR3 is CASSQATGSLKYF. The CDR3 region has the DNA TGTGCCAGCAGCCAAGCGACAGGTTCCCTAAAGTACTTC.

The chain links TRBV5-4 to TRBJ2-7, with TRBD2 identical over 16 bases. Per germline, CDR1 SGHNT and CDR2 YYREEE (reference sequence). This CDR3 contains 15 residues. J was trimmed by 6 bases and V by 4 bases; bases with no gene match: 4. The DNA of the CDR3 is TGTGCCAGCAGCCCCGGGACTAGCGGGAGGGCCGAGCAGTACGTC. Translating gives CASSPGTSGRAEQYV.

The chain is built from TRBV6-6 and TRBJ2-1; 7 nucleotides agree with TRBD1. The J segment lost 7 bases and the V segment lost 2 bases, leaving 5 bases of the junction unmatched. CDR3 length equals 14 residues. The germline V gene has CDR1 MNHNY and CDR2 SVGAGI (reference sequence). The CDR3 is CASSYGTAGNEQFF. The CDR3 nucleotides read TGTGCCAGCAGTTACGGGACAGCAGGGAATGAGCAGTTCTTC.

This rearrangement joins TRBV7-2 to TRBJ1-3; D is uncertain. The germline V gene has CDR1 SGHTA and CDR2 FQGNSA. Trimming left V 1 base short and J 6 bases short, with 4 bases between. This CDR3 is built from 12 residues. Here the CDR3 reads CASSLVQNTIYF. The CDR3 nucleotides read TGTGCCAGCAGCTTAGTCCAAAACACCATATATTTT. The full variable domain, with the rest looked up from reference TRBV7-2 and TRBJ1-3, is GAGVSQSPSNKVTEKGKDVELRCDPISGHTALYWYRQSLGQGLEFLIYFQGNSAPDKSGLPSDRFSAERTGGSVSTLTIQRTQQEDSAVYLCASSLVQNTIYFGEGSWLTVV.

V usage is TRBV7-2 and J usage is TRBJ2-7; D is perhaps TRBD1 (5 bases). CDR3 length: 13 residues. The V end was cut by 1 base, the J end by 6 bases, with 10 bases between. The V gene's germline CDR1 is SGHTA and CDR2 FQGNSA. The CDR3 loop is CASSLVSRAEQYV. The CDR3 bases are TGTGCCAGCAGCTTAGTGTCCAGGGCCGAGCAGTACGTC.

The chain recombines TRBV5-6 with TRBJ1-2; D possibly corresponds to TRBD1 (6 bases). Per the germline V gene, CDR1 is SGHDT and CDR2 is YYEEEE. V lost 4 bases and J 4 bases, leaving 11 bases between the germline ends. The CDR3 consists of 13 residues. The CDR3 nucleotides are TGTGCCAGCAGCCCCGGGACACTCTATGGCTACACCTTC. Protein product: CASSPGTLYGYTF.

This chain joins TRBV5-4 and TRBJ2-3; D possibly corresponds to TRBD2 (6 bases). The V gene lost 3 bases and the J gene lost 2 bases, with 10 bases spanning the gap. CDR1 is SGHNT and CDR2 is YYREEE in the germline V gene (reference sequence). The CDR3 totals 14 residues. CDR3 DNA sequence: TGTGCCAGCAGCTGGGGAGGCTACACAGATACGCAGTATTTT. Protein: CASSWGGYTDTQYF.

There are a few counts of this clone. This chain uses TRBV5-1 with TRBJ2-3, with 12 bases lining up with TRBD2. CDR3 length: 16 amino acids. CDR1 is SGHRS, CDR2 YFSETQ, per germline. After removal of 3 bases from V and 1 base from J, the junction contained 3 bases not matched to a gene. CDR3 protein: CASSSRTSGGTDTQYF. CDR3 DNA sequence: TGCGCCAGCAGCTCGCGGACTAGCGGGGGCACAGATACGCAGTATTTT.

This sequence joins TRBV10-1 and TRBJ2-3, with 12 bases aligning to TRBD2. V dropped 2 bases and J dropped 6; count of bases not matched to a gene: 3. Germline V gives CDR1 WNHNN, CDR2 SYGVQD (reference sequence). The CDR3 loop spans 15 amino acids. CDR3 sequence (DNA): TGCGCCAGCAGTGAGGGACTAGCGGGACTCGATACGCAGTATTTT. It is translated as CASSEGLAGLDTQYF.

The chain joins TRBV7-2 to TRBJ2-2; unclear D gene. Trimming removed 1 base from V and 0 bases from J, with 12 bases in between. This CDR3 comprises 17 residues. Germline V gives CDR1 SGHTA, CDR2 FQGNSA. The CDR3 DNA reads TGTGCCAGCAGCTTAGAGGCGGCAGTCGCGAACACCGGGGAGCTGTTTTTT. Protein product: CASSLEAAVANTGELFF.